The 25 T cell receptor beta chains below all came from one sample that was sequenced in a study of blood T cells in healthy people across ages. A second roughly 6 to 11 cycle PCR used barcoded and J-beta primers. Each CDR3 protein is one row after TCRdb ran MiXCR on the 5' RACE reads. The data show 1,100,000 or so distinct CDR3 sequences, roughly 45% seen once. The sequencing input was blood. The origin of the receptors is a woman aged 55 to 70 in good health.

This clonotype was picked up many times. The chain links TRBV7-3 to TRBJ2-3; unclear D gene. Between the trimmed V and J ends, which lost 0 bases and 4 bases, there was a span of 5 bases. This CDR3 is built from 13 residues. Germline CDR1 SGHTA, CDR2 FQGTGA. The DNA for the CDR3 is TGTGCCAGCAGCTTAACTCCTTCAGATACGCAGTATTTT. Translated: CASSLTPSDTQYF.

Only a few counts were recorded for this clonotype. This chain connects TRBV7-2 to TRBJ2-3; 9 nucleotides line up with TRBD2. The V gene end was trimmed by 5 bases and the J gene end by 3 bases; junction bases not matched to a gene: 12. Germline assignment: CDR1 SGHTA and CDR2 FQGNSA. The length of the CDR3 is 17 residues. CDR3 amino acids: CASSPNLGSGRTDTQYF. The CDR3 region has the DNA TGTGCCAGCAGCCCAAATTTGGGAAGCGGGAGGACAGATACGCAGTATTTT.

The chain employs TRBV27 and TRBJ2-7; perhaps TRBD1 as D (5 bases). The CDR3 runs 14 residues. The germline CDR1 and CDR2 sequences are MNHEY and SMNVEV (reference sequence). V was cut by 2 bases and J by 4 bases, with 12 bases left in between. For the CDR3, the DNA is TGTGCCAGCAGTTTACACAGGTCCTATTACGAGCAGTACTTC. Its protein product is CASSLHRSYYEQYF.

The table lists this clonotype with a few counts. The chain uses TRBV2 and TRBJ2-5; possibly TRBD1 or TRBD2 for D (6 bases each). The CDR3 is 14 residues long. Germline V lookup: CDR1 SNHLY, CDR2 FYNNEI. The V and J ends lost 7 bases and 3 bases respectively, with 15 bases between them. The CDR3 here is CASTSWGAEETQYF. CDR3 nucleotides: TGTGCCAGCACCTCGTGGGGGGCCGAAGAGACCCAGTACTTC.

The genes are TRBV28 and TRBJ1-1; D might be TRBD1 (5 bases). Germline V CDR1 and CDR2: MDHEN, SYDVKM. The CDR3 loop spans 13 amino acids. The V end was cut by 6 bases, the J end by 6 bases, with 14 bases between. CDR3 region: CASSPGHLSEAFF. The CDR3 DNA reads TGTGCCAGCAGCCCGGGGCATTTGTCTGAAGCTTTCTTT.

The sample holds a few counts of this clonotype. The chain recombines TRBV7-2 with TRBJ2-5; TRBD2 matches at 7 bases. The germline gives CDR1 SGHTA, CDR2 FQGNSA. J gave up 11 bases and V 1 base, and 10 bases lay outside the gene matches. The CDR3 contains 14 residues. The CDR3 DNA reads TGTGCCAGCAGCTTAGGGGGGGGACCCAGAAGACAGTACTTC. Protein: CASSLGGGPRRQYF.

The CDR3 spells CAIRQGGGDSYEQYF. CDR3 nucleotides: TGTGCCATTCGCCAGGGAGGAGGGGATTCCTACGAGCAGTACTTC. This chain links TRBV10-3 with TRBJ2-7; D perhaps matches TRBD2 (6 bases). Trimming stripped 9 bases from V and 1 base from J, with 19 bases between. The germline V gene has CDR1 ENHRY and CDR2 SYGVKD. The CDR3 loop spans 15 amino acids.

CDR3 in amino acids: CAWDPWAGNEQFF. DNA for the CDR3: TGTGCCTGGGACCCCTGGGCAGGTAATGAGCAGTTCTTC. This chain uses TRBV30 with TRBJ2-1; D is ambiguous. The CDR3 totals 13 residues. Trimming removed 5 bases at V and 7 bases at J, with 15 bases between. Per germline, CDR1 GTSNPN and CDR2 SVGIG (reference sequence).

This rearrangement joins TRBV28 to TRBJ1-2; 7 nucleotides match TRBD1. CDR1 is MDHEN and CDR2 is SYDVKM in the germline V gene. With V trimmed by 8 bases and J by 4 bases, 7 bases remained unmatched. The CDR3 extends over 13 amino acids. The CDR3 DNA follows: TGTGCCAGCCGACGAGCAGGGGGCTATGGCTACACCTTC. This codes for CASRRAGGYGYTF.

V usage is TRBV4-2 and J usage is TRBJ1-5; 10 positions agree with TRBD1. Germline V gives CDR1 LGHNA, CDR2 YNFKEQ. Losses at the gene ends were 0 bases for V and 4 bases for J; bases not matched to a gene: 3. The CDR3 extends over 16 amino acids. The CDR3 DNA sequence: TGTGCCAGCAGCCAAGAGAGACAGGGGGCTAATCAGCCCCAGCATTTT. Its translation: CASSQERQGANQPQHF.

The CDR3 region has the DNA TGCAGTGCTAGTGGTCGGAATTACAATGAGCAGTTCTTC. Translated: CSASGRNYNEQFF. The gene calls are TRBV20-1 and TRBJ2-1; no clear D gene. The CDR3 contains 13 residues. Trimming pared 3 bases from V and 4 bases from J, leaving 10 bases between. Looked up from germline, CDR1 is DFQATT and CDR2 is SNEGSKA (reference sequence).

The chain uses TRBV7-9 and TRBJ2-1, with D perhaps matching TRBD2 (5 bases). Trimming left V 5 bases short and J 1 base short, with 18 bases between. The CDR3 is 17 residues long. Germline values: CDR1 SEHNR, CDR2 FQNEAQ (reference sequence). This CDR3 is CASSDPSRAASYNEQFF. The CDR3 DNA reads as TGTGCCAGCAGCGATCCCTCCCGAGCGGCTTCCTACAATGAGCAGTTCTTC.

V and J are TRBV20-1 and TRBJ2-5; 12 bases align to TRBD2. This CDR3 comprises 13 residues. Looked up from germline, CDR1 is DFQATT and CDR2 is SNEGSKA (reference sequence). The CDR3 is CSHQLAGGNEQYF. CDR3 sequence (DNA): TGCAGCCATCAACTAGCGGGAGGCAATGAGCAGTACTTC.

In nucleotides, the CDR3 is TGTGCCAGCAGTTATCGCCGGCTAGCGGAAGAGACCCAGTACTTC. It translates to CASSYRRLAEETQYF. The V gene is TRBV6-2 or TRBV6-3, the J gene TRBJ2-5; TRBD2 aligns across 7 bases. With 3 bases clipped from V and 3 bases from J, the junction kept 7 bases outside the gene matches. This CDR3 is built from 15 residues. Germline CDR1 MNHEY, CDR2 SVGEGT.

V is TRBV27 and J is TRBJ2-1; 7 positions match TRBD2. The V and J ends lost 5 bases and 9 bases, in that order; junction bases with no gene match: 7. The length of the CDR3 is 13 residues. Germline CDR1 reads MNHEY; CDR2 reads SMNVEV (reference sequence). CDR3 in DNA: TGTGCCAGCAGTCTCCGGACTAGTTGTGAGCAGTTCTTC. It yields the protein CASSLRTSCEQFF.

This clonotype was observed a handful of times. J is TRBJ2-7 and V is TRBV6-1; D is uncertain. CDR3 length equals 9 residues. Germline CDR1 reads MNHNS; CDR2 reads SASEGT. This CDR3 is CVLGYEQYF. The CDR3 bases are TGTGTCCTAGGCTACGAGCAGTACTTC.

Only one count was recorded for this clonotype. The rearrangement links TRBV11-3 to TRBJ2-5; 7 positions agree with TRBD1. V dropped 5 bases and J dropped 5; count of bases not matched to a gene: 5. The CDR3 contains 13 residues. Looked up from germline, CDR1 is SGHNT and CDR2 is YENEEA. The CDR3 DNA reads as TGTGCCAGCAGCCAGACAGGGCTTGAGACCCAGTACTTC. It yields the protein CASSQTGLETQYF.

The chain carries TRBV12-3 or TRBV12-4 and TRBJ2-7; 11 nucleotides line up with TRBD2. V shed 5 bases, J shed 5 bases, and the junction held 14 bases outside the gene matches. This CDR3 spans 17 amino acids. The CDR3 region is CASSMGASGRRSDEQYF. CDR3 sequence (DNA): TGTGCCAGCAGTATGGGGGCTAGCGGGAGGAGATCCGACGAGCAGTACTTC.

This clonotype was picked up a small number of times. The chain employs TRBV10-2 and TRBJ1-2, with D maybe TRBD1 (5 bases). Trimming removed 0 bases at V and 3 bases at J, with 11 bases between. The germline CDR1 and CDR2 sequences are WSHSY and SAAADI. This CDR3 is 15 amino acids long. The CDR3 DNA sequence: TGCGCCAGCAGTGAGTCAAGGGGACGCGACTATGGCTACACCTTC. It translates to CASSESRGRDYGYTF.

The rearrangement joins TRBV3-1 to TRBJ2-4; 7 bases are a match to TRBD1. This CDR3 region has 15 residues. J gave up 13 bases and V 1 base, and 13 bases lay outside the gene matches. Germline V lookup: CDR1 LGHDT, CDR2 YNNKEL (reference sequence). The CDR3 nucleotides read TGTGCCAGCAGCCAAGGAGGGACAGCCATCAGGGAGCAGTACTTC. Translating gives CASSQGGTAIREQYF.

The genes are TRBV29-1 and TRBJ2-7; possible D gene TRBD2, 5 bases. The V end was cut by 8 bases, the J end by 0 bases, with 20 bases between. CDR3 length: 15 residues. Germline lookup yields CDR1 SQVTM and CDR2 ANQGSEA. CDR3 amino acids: CSLTGWRASSYEQYF. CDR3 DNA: TGCAGCCTGACGGGGTGGCGGGCTTCCTCCTACGAGCAGTACTTC.

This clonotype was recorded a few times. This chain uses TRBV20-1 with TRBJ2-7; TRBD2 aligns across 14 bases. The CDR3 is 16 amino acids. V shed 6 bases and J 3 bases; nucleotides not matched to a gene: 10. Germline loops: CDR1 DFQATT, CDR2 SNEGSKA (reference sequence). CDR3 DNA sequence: TGCAGTGCCAGTTGGACTAGCGGGAGGTTTTACTACGAGCAGTACTTC. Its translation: CSASWTSGRFYYEQYF.

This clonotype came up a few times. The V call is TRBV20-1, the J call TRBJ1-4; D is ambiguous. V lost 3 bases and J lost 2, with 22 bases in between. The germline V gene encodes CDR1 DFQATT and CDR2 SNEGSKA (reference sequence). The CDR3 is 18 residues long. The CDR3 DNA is TGCAGTGCTAGCGGCGGCCCCGGGGTACGGGAGACTAATGAAAAACTGTTTTTT. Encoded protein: CSASGGPGVRETNEKLFF.

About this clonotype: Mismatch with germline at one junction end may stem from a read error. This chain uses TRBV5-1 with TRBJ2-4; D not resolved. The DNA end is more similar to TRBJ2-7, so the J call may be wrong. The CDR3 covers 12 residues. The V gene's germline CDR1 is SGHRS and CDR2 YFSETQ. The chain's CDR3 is CPSSLVPYEQYF. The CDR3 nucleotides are TGCCCCAGCAGCTTGGTTCCCTACGAGCAGTACTTC.

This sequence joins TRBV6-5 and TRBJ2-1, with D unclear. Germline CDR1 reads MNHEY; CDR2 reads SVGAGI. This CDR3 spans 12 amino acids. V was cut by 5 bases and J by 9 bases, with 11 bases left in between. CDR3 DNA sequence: TGTGCCAGCAGTACGGCCTCTAGTGAGCAGTTCTTC. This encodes CASSTASSEQFF.